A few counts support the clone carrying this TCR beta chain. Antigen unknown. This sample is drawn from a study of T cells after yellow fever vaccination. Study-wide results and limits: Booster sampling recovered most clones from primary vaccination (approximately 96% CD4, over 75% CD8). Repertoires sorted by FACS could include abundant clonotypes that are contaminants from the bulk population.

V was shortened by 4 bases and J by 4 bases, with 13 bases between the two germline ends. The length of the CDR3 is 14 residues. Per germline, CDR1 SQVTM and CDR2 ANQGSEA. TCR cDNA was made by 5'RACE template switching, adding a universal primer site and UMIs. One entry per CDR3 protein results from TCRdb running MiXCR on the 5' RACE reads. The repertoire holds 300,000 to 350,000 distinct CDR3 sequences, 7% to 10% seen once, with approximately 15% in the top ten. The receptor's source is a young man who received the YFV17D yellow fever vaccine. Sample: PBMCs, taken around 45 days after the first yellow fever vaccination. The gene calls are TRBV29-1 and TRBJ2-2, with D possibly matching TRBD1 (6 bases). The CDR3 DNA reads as TGCAGCGTTGTAGAGCAGGGGAGCACCGGGGAGCTGTTTTTT. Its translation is CSVVEQGSTGELFF.